This T cell receptor beta chain was sequenced for a study of breast tumors, draining lymph nodes, adjacent tissues. Breast cancer patients provided tissue from their axillary draining lymph nodes. Study results and caveats: The data were judged consistent with most tumor T cells coming from lymph node and expanding in tumor.

Germline V gene lookup returns CDR1 LNHDA and CDR2 SQIVND (reference sequence). Trimming took 1 base from V and 6 from J; bases not matched to a gene: 5. This CDR3 comprises 15 residues. TCRdb reanalysed the multiplex PCR reads using MiXCR and keeps one entry per CDR3 protein. The sample includes approximately 120,000 distinct CDR3 sequences, 21% seen only once; the top ten take about 2.2%. This clonotype was recorded many times. Antigen unknown. Specimen: axillary lymph node tissue. The chain is built from TRBV19 and TRBJ1-2, with 10 nucleotides matching TRBD1. The sequence was collected from a female donor with breast cancer. Some clones in this sample may be carry-over from other donors' samples. The DNA for the CDR3 is TGTGCCAGTAGTATAGGGGACAGGGGAGGGGATGGCTACACCTTC. Its protein product is CASSIGDRGGDGYTF.